These T cell receptor beta chains were read from a single sample in a study of shared clonotypes between healthy human individuals. Libraries were prepared by immunoSEQ multiplex PCR; TCRdb keeps only in-frame clonotypes and omits some of them. The sample has roughly 1,500,000 clones, 98% seen once. Sequenced input: naive CD4+ T cells sorted from blood. These receptors were collected from a man aged 30 to 45 in good health. CDR3s include the opening cysteine and the closing phenylalanine or tryptophan. The order of the fields is V gene, J gene, clone size, CDR3 protein. Clone size is shown for a subset of rows, as once, few, many or a class of expanded clone.

>TRBV10-3|TRBJ1-4|-
CAIAPGQGLNEKLFF
>TRBV9|TRBJ2-3|-
CASSTQTSASDTQYF
>TRBV5-4|TRBJ2-7|-
CASSPTGTTTYEQYF
>TRBV14|TRBJ1-1|-
CASSQGSPLEAFF
>TRBV7-9|TRBJ1-2|-
CASSLEAGLGYTF
>TRBV5-4|TRBJ2-7|-
CASSPRSSYEQYF
>TRBV5-6|TRBJ2-3|-
CASSTEYTQYF
>TRBV14|TRBJ2-3|-
CASSHAGTARGTDTQYF
>TRBV29-1|-|-
CSVAPRSPYEQYF
>TRBV6-5|TRBJ1-5|-
CASGRGGNQPQHF
>TRBV4-1|TRBJ2-1|-
CASSQAGPGAGEQFF
>TRBV7-9|TRBJ1-4|-
CASSLDVQGLNEKLFF
>TRBV27|TRBJ2-7|-
CASRRVVTGSYEQYF
>TRBV7-6|TRBJ1-5|-
CASSLGQGHNQPQHF
>TRBV5-5|TRBJ1-2|-
CASSSGAGGASSYTF
>TRBV28|TRBJ2-5|-
CASSFPGAGGQETQYF
>TRBV9|TRBJ2-2|-
CASSVLSSGNTGELFF
>TRBV18|TRBJ2-3|-
CASSPIPGGVTDTQYF
>TRBV6-6|TRBJ2-7|-
CASDDRGKLQSYEQYF
>TRBV2|TRBJ1-5|-
CASSEWGAVNQPQHF
>TRBV4-1|TRBJ1-4|-
CASSQDLTGKNEKLFF
>TRBV7-2|TRBJ2-1|-
CASSHGLGEQFF
>TRBV13|TRBJ2-1|-
CASSLRDSVLREQFF
>TRBV1|TRBJ2-2|-
CTSSQDGGDVQGTGELFF
>TRBV14|TRBJ2-1|once
CASSQLGTGDNEQFF
>TRBV10-3|TRBJ2-3|-
CAISETSIPNTDTQYF
>TRBV7-2|TRBJ1-5|-
CASSLGNWVGKLGQPQHF
>TRBV29-1|TRBJ1-1|-
CSVVRGLGSTEAFF
>TRBV18|TRBJ1-4|once
CASSYVGLPNPQKLFF
>TRBV9|TRBJ2-1|-
CASSVVGDASYNEQFF
>TRBV15|TRBJ2-6|-
CATSRDSRHANVLTF
>TRBV7-9|TRBJ2-4|-
CASSRRGTSGTRGKNIQYF
>TRBV14|TRBJ1-4|once
CASNRGLGEKLFF
>TRBV5-4|TRBJ2-7|-
CASRGQGDSYEQYF
>TRBV29-1|TRBJ2-3|-
CSVEVAPATDTQYF
>TRBV6-5|TRBJ1-1|-
CASRFDRNTEAFF
>TRBV30|TRBJ2-2|-
CAWSVTPKSGELFF
>TRBV6-5|TRBJ1-2|-
CASSPSNYGYTF
>TRBV5-4|TRBJ2-3|-
CASSPPAGDTQYF
>TRBV7-8|TRBJ2-5|-
CASSRGTWRVGSNEETQYF
>TRBV25-1|TRBJ2-1|-
CASTLAGVEQFF
>TRBV2|TRBJ1-4|-
CASNTQGAANEKLFF
>TRBV11-3|TRBJ2-3|-
CASSFGQGANTDTQYF
>TRBV5-1|TRBJ2-7|-
CASSLGSFAYEQYF
>TRBV5-6|TRBJ2-7|-
CASSVRDEQYF
>TRBV15|TRBJ2-1|-
CATSRDLLRGRFF
>TRBV4-1|TRBJ2-1|-
CASSQEDPGGYLDEQFF
>TRBV9|TRBJ1-3|-
CASGLSGQRNTIYF
>TRBV5-4|TRBJ2-5|-
CASSLPGLAGVGETQYF
>TRBV27|TRBJ2-7|once
CASSLSWDLQIEQYF
>TRBV2|TRBJ2-2|-
CASSARLAANTGELFF